The 21 T cell receptor beta chains below come from one sample, sequenced in a study of blood T cell repertoires in COVID-19. Clones were read by immunoSEQ multiplex PCR, and TCRdb kept only the in-frame ones, dropping some. The table has around 100,000 clones, 84% seen once; the top ten hold about 12%. The specimen was peripheral blood. The receptors shown here come from a human donor in a cohort sampled during active COVID-19.

This clone was counted once. CDR3 sequence: CASSEREGRGEKLFF. CDR3 DNA sequence: TGTGCCAGCAGTGAACGGGAGGGGAGGGGTGAAAAACTGTTTTTT. This chain connects TRBV2 to TRBJ1-4, with D perhaps matching TRBD1 (5 bases). Per germline, CDR1 SNHLY and CDR2 FYNNEI. V was trimmed by 2 bases and J by 7 bases, leaving 14 bases between them. The CDR3 extends over 15 amino acids.

The chain has TRBV7-4 and TRBJ2-3; 10 nucleotides agree with TRBD2. V trimming: 4 bases; J trimming: 1 base; junction bases outside the gene matches: 2. Germline assignment: CDR1 SGHVT and CDR2 SQSDAQ. The CDR3 is 15 amino acids. For the CDR3, the DNA is TGTGCCAGCAGCTACGGGACTAGCGGCACAGATACGCAGTATTTT. Translating it yields CASSYGTSGTDTQYF.

J is TRBJ2-7 and V is TRBV7-9; TRBD2 aligns across 11 bases. The CDR3 contains 15 residues. The junction had 5 bases not matched to a gene; V was cut back by 7 bases and J by 0 bases. Germline loops: CDR1 SEHNR, CDR2 FQNEAQ (reference sequence). CDR3 DNA sequence: TGTGCCAGCACCCCGACTAGCGGGGTCTCCTACGAGCAGTACTTC. It yields the protein CASTPTSGVSYEQYF.

CDR3 in DNA: TGTGCCAGCAGTCTCGACAGGGCCTATGGCTACACCTTC. Protein product: CASSLDRAYGYTF. The chain couples TRBV6-2 or TRBV6-3 to TRBJ1-2, with 7 bases fitting TRBD1. This CDR3 has 13 amino acids. Germline lookup yields CDR1 MNHEY and CDR2 SVGEGT. V shed 5 bases, J shed 4 bases, and the junction held 4 bases outside the gene matches.

The chain combines TRBV5-4 with TRBJ1-5; the D is unclear. The V end lost 2 bases, the J end lost 5 bases, and 14 bases lay between the germline ends. Germline V CDR1 and CDR2: SGHNT, YYREEE (reference sequence). The CDR3 length is 15 residues. Here the CDR3 DNA reads TGTGCCAGCAGCTTAAACCCTCGGGGAGATCAGCCCCAGCATTTT. Its protein product is CASSLNPRGDQPQHF.

The J gene is TRBJ1-1, the V gene TRBV6-5; TRBD1 matches 7 bases. The CDR3 contains 15 residues. Trimming took 0 bases from V and 3 from J; bases not matched to a gene: 4. Germline V CDR1 and CDR2: MNHEY, SVGAGI. CDR3 protein: CASSYSHTGDTEAFF. The CDR3 DNA is TGTGCCAGCAGTTACTCTCATACAGGGGACACTGAAGCTTTCTTT.

The chain carries TRBV4-3 and TRBJ1-2; 12 bases are a match to TRBD1. The CDR3 contains 16 residues. V lost 0 bases and J lost 8; bases outside the gene matches: 7. Germline V gives CDR1 LGHNA, CDR2 YSLEER. The CDR3 is CASSQEGTGGAGGYTF. The CDR3 nucleotides read TGCGCCAGCAGCCAAGAGGGGACAGGGGGCGCCGGGGGCTACACCTTC.

This chain uses TRBV5-1 with TRBJ1-5; D is undetermined. Between the trimmed V and J ends, which lost 4 bases and 2 bases, there was a span of 10 bases. The CDR3 is 14 residues long. Germline values: CDR1 SGHRS, CDR2 YFSETQ. CDR3: CASSTEGGNQPQHF. DNA of the CDR3: TGCGCCAGCAGCACCGAGGGTGGCAATCAGCCCCAGCATTTT.

J is TRBJ2-7 and V is TRBV12-3 or TRBV12-4, with a possible D match to TRBD2 (5 bases). The CDR3 runs to 13 residues. Trimming took 5 bases from V and 7 from J, leaving 15 bases between them. CDR3 protein: CASSPSSRGEQYF. DNA for the CDR3: TGTGCCAGCAGTCCAAGTAGTCGAGGGGAGCAGTACTTC.

The chain is built from TRBV4-3 and TRBJ1-2, with D possibly being TRBD1 (6 bases). V gave up 4 bases and J gave up 6 bases, with 18 bases separating them. The CDR3 consists of 15 residues. CDR1 is LGHNA, CDR2 YSLEER, per germline. The CDR3 bases are TGCGCCAGCAGCCCTACTGACAGGATTTGGCATGGCTACACCTTC. As protein: CASSPTDRIWHGYTF.

This clone has only one observation. V is TRBV2 and J is TRBJ2-5, with 15 nucleotides matching TRBD2. Unmatched junction bases numbered 13, after V lost 10 bases and J lost 7 bases. The germline gives CDR1 SNHLY, CDR2 FYNNEI. The CDR3 spans 16 residues. The CDR3 DNA reads TGTGCCACCCTACCAGGACTAGCGGGGGGGCCGGGGACCCAGTACTTC. Translated, it gives CATLPGLAGGPGTQYF.

The chain recombines TRBV19 with TRBJ1-2; 10 positions match TRBD1. Germline lookup yields CDR1 LNHDA and CDR2 SQIVND (reference sequence). After removal of 7 bases from V and 8 bases from J, the junction contained 7 bases not matched to a gene. The CDR3 consists of 13 residues. The CDR3 sequence: CASIGGQGSGYTF. CDR3 coding DNA: TGTGCCAGTATTGGGGGACAGGGGTCCGGCTACACCTTC.

The rearrangement links TRBV5-6 to TRBJ1-6; D is unclear. V was cut by 0 bases and J by 8 bases, with 9 bases left in between. CDR1 SGHDT and CDR2 YYEEEE come from the germline V gene. The CDR3 runs to 14 residues. The CDR3 bases are TGTGCCAGCAGCTTGGTTGACAAGGATTCACCCCTCCACTTT. It codes for CASSLVDKDSPLHF. Drawing the rest from reference TRBV5-6 and TRBJ1-6, the complete variable domain is DAGVTQSPTHLIKTRGQQVTLRCSPKSGHDTVSWYQQALGQGPQFIFQYYEEEERQRGNFPDRFSGHQFPNYSSELNVNALLLGDSALYLCASSLVDKDSPLHFGNGTRLTVT.

This clone showed up just a few times. CDR3 region: CASSYYGEAFF. The CDR3 region has the DNA TGTGCCAGCAGTTACTACGGTGAAGCTTTCTTT. The chain recombines TRBV6-5 with TRBJ1-1; D is uncertain. The germline CDR1 and CDR2 sequences are MNHEY and SVGAGI. V lost 1 base, J lost 7 bases, and 4 bases lay in between. This CDR3 has 11 residues.

This chain links TRBV5-5 with TRBJ2-7; possibly TRBD2 for D (7 bases). Germline assignment: CDR1 SGHKS and CDR2 YYEKEE (reference sequence). The CDR3 loop spans 13 amino acids. Trimming left V 2 bases short and J 5 bases short, with 11 bases between. The DNA of the CDR3 is TGTGCCAGCAGCTTAGGGGGGGTGGACGAGCAGTACTTC. Its protein product is CASSLGGVDEQYF.

The V call is TRBV15, the J call TRBJ1-2; maybe TRBD1 (5 bases). This CDR3 has 14 amino acids. CDR1 is LNHNV and CDR2 is YYDKDF in the germline V gene (reference sequence). With 5 bases removed from V and 4 bases from J, the gap between germline ends came to 14 bases. The chain's CDR3 is CATSAAGEFYGYTF. DNA of the CDR3: TGTGCCACCAGCGCTGCGGGGGAATTCTATGGCTACACCTTC.

This chain links TRBV12-5 with TRBJ1-5, with D possibly matching TRBD1 (6 bases). The germline V gene has CDR1 LGHNT and CDR2 FRNRAP. This CDR3 is built from 15 residues. Trimming cost V 7 bases and J 1 base, with 14 bases left between them. DNA of the CDR3: TGTGCTAGTGCCCCGGGACACTTAAGCAATCAGCCCCAGCATTTT. This gives the protein CASAPGHLSNQPQHF.

V gene TRBV7-6 combines with J gene TRBJ1-1; TRBD1 aligns across 8 bases. J gave up 4 bases and V 4 bases, and 2 bases lay outside the gene matches. The CDR3 is 13 amino acids. CDR1 is SGHVS, CDR2 FNYEAQ, per germline. CDR3 DNA sequence: TGTGCCAGCAGCTCCGGACAGGGCACTGAAGCTTTCTTT. This translates into CASSSGQGTEAFF.

The rearrangement joins TRBV5-5 to TRBJ1-2, with D perhaps TRBD1 (5 bases). This CDR3 comprises 13 residues. The germline V gene has CDR1 SGHKS and CDR2 YYEKEE (reference sequence). The V end lost 4 bases, the J end lost 2 bases, and 9 bases lay between the germline ends. The CDR3 loop is CASSKTENYGYTF. The DNA for the CDR3 is TGTGCCAGCAGCAAGACAGAAAACTATGGCTACACCTTC.

The chain links TRBV5-1 to TRBJ2-2; 9 positions match TRBD1. Losses at the gene ends were 2 bases for V and 6 bases for J; bases not matched to a gene: 5. This CDR3 contains 15 residues. Looked up from germline, CDR1 is SGHRS and CDR2 is YFSETQ. The DNA of the CDR3 is TGCGCCAGCAGCTTCCGGGGACAGGGTCCCGGGGAGCTGTTTTTT. It encodes CASSFRGQGPGELFF. Full variable domain (rest looked up from reference TRBV5-1 and TRBJ2-2): KAGVTQTPRYLIKTRGQQVTLSCSPISGHRSVSWYQQTPGQGLQFLFEYFSETQRNKGNFPGRFSGRQFSNSRSEMNVSTLELGDSALYLCASSFRGQGPGELFFGEGSRLTVL.

This clone appeared a few times. V is TRBV21-1 and J is TRBJ1-6; no DNA check was done on the table's D call, TRBD1. TRBV21-1 is a pseudogene. This CDR3 contains 15 residues. Here the CDR3 DNA reads TGTGCCAGCAGCATTGACAGGGGTCGAAATTCACCCCTCCACTTT. Protein: CASSIDRGRNSPLHF.